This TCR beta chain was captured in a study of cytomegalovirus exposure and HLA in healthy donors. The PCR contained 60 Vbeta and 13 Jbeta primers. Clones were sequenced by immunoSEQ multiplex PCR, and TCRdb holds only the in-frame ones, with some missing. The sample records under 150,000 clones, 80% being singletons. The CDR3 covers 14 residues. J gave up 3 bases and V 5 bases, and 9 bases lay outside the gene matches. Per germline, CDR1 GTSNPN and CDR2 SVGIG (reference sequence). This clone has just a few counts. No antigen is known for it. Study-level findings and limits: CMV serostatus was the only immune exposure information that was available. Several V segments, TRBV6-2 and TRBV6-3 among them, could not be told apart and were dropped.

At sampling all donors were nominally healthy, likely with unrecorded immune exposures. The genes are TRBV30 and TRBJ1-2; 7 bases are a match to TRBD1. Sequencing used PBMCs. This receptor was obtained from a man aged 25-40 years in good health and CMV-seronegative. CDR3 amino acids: CAWRSKTGYYGYTF. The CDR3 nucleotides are TGTGCCTGGCGAAGCAAGACAGGGTACTATGGCTACACCTTC.